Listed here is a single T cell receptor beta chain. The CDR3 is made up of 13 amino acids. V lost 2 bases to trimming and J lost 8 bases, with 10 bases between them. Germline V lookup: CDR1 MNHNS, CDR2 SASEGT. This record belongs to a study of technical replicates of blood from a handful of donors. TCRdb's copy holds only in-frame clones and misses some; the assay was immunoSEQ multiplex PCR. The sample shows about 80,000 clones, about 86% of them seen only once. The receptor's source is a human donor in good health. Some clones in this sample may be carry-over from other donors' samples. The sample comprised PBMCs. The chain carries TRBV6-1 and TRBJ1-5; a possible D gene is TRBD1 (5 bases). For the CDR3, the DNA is TGTGCCAGCAGTGAAACAGCCAGGGAGCCCCAGCATTTT. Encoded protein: CASSETAREPQHF.